These 23 T cell receptor beta chains were sequenced from one sample in a study of molecular identifiers for immune sequencing clone quantification. Using its own MiXCR run on the PCR reads, TCRdb lists one record per CDR3 protein. The sample gives under 800,000 distinct CDR3 sequences, less than 30% of which show up once; 0.78% is in the top ten. The sequenced sample was naive CD8+ T cells from blood, with Jurkat cell RNA spiked in. Subset reported: FACS-sorted CD8+CD4-CCR7+CD45RA+ naive T cells. These receptors were taken from a human donor in good health. Some libraries in this study had Jurkat cell RNA spiked in.

V is TRBV7-9 and J is TRBJ2-3, with 13 bases matching TRBD2. Germline V gene data show CDR1 as SEHNR and CDR2 as FQNEAQ (reference sequence). With V trimmed by 5 bases and J by 4 bases, 3 bases remained unmatched. The CDR3 is made up of 15 amino acids. The CDR3 bases are TGTGCCAGCAGCCACGGGACTAGCGGGGCAGATACGCAGTATTTT. Protein product: CASSHGTSGADTQYF. Full variable domain (missing parts from reference TRBV7-9 and TRBJ2-3): DTGVSQNPRHKITKRGQNVTFRCDPISEHNRLYWYRQTLGQGPEFLTYFQNEAQLEKSRLLSDRFSAERPKGSFSTLEIQRTEQGDSAMYLCASSHGTSGADTQYFGPGTRLTVL.

Many counts were recorded for this clonotype. The rearrangement joins TRBV19 to TRBJ2-3, with TRBD1 identical over 7 bases. V shed 5 bases and J 4 bases; nucleotides not matched to a gene: 9. This CDR3 is built from 15 residues. CDR1 is LNHDA, CDR2 SQIVND, per germline (reference sequence). The CDR3 loop reads CASSVTGNGADTQYF. The CDR3 DNA reads as TGTGCCAGTAGTGTGACAGGGAACGGCGCAGATACGCAGTATTTT.

This clonotype was seen only a few times. The gene calls are TRBV6-2 or TRBV6-3 and TRBJ1-5; possibly TRBD1 for D (6 bases). Per the germline V gene, CDR1 is MNHEY and CDR2 is SVGEGT. The CDR3 is 16 residues long. Between the trimmed V and J ends, which lost 6 bases and 0 bases, there was a span of 15 bases. The CDR3, as DNA: TGTGCCAGCAGAGAGGACAGAAGTTATAGCAATCAGCCCCAGCATTTT. Its protein is CASREDRSYSNQPQHF.

V usage is TRBV5-6 and J usage is TRBJ2-3, with 10 bases fitting TRBD2. Trimming at V came to 1 base and at J to 10 bases, leaving 6 bases not matched to a gene. The CDR3 sequence is 14 residues long. The germline V gene encodes CDR1 SGHDT and CDR2 YYEEEE. CDR3 loop: CASSLPSGGASQYF. The DNA for the CDR3 is TGTGCCAGCAGCTTGCCCAGCGGGGGGGCGTCGCAGTATTTT.

The chain employs TRBV7-6 and TRBJ2-7; maybe TRBD2 (7 bases). CDR1 SGHVS and CDR2 FNYEAQ come from the germline V gene. V was shortened by 8 bases and J by 9 bases, with 14 bases between the two germline ends. The CDR3 extends over 11 amino acids. In DNA form, the CDR3 reads TGTGCCAGCGGGGGGGCGGACGGGCAGTACTTC. This codes for CASGGADGQYF.

J is TRBJ2-5 and V is TRBV7-3, with D perhaps being TRBD1 or TRBD2 (5 bases each). V was cut by 5 bases and J by 4 bases, with 17 bases left in between. Germline lookup yields CDR1 SGHTA and CDR2 FQGTGA. The CDR3 is made up of 15 amino acids. The CDR3 DNA reads TGTGCCAGCAGCACTACCGGGGCCAAAGGAGAGACCCAGTACTTC. Protein sequence: CASSTTGAKGETQYF.

The V and J genes are TRBV9 and TRBJ2-7; perhaps TRBD1 as D (5 bases). Germline V gene sequence: CDR1 SGDLS, CDR2 YYNGEE. The CDR3 length is 15 residues. V was clipped by 0 bases and J by 0 bases, with 10 bases between them. The CDR3 is CASSVEGPVSYEQYF. The CDR3 region has the DNA TGTGCCAGCAGCGTAGAGGGGCCAGTCTCCTACGAGCAGTACTTC. Full variable domain (outside the CDR3, taken from reference TRBV9 and TRBJ2-7): DSGVTQTPKHLITATGQRVTLRCSPRSGDLSVYWYQQSLDQGLQFLIQYYNGEERAKGNILERFSAQQFPDLHSELNLSSLELGDSALYFCASSVEGPVSYEQYFGPGTRLTVT.

Turning to this clonotype: Being one base from a much bigger clone, this may be a read error. The gene calls are TRBV7-8 and TRBJ1-5; tentative D call: TRBD1 (5 bases). Trimming stripped 0 bases from V and 3 bases from J, with 9 bases between. The CDR3 extends over 15 amino acids. CDR1 SGHVS and CDR2 FQNEAQ come from the germline V gene. This chain's CDR3 is CASSLARGDNQPQHF. CDR3 bases: TGTGCCAGCAGCTTAGCGCGAGGGGACAATCAGCCCCAGCATTTT.

This clonotype was recorded at least ten times. The gene calls are TRBV7-2 and TRBJ2-5, with 7 bases aligning to TRBD1. Germline trimming cut 4 bases from V and 2 bases from J; bases unmatched to any gene: 16. CDR3 length: 18 amino acids. The germline gives CDR1 SGHTA, CDR2 FQGNSA. CDR3 sequence: CASSSPPTGTDVQETQYF. The DNA of the CDR3 is TGTGCCAGCAGCTCCCCCCCCACCGGGACAGACGTTCAAGAGACCCAGTACTTC.

The chain couples TRBV4-1 to TRBJ1-5; D not certain. Germline-derived CDR1 and CDR2 are MGHRA and YSYEKL. The CDR3 runs to 16 residues. V was trimmed by 2 bases and J by 0 bases, leaving 11 bases between them. The CDR3 DNA reads TGCGCCAGCAGCCAATTCTCAGGAGATAGCAATCAGCCCCAGCATTTT. Protein: CASSQFSGDSNQPQHF.

This clonotype was seen only a few times. An end of the junction does not agree with germline; a read error may underlie this. The rearrangement links TRBV9 to TRBJ2-1; D may be TRBD1 or TRBD2 (5 bases each). Germline values: CDR1 SGDLS, CDR2 YYNGEE. There are 15 residues in the CDR3. CDR3 residues: CASSVDGTSCNEQFF. The CDR3 DNA sequence: TGTGCCAGCAGCGTAGACGGGACCTCCTGCAATGAGCAGTTCTTC.

About this clonotype itself: A read error may explain this, as a much larger clone is one base away. The V gene is TRBV20-1, the J gene TRBJ2-3, with TRBD2 identical over 7 bases. CDR3 size: 17 residues. Germline V gene sequence: CDR1 DFQATT, CDR2 SNEGSKA (reference sequence). Trimming at V came to 7 bases and at J to 4 bases, leaving 20 bases not matched to a gene. The chain's CDR3 is CSVMDLGGGLTADTQYF. The DNA for the CDR3 is TGCAGTGTTATGGACCTGGGCGGGGGACTGACCGCAGATACGCAGTATTTT.

This clonotype has ten or more counts. This chain connects TRBV4-1 to TRBJ2-2; D gene uncertain. CDR3 length: 13 amino acids. Looked up from germline, CDR1 is MGHRA and CDR2 is YSYEKL. V was clipped by 1 base and J by 1 base, with 1 base between them. The CDR3 DNA follows: TGCGCCAGCAGCCAAGGGAACACCGGGGAGCTGTTTTTT. Amino acid sequence: CASSQGNTGELFF.

This clonotype was picked up a small number of times. The genes are TRBV7-2 and TRBJ2-1; D possibly corresponds to TRBD2 (5 bases). Germline CDR1 SGHTA, CDR2 FQGNSA. V was cut by 5 bases and J by 2 bases, with 10 bases left in between. The CDR3 length is 14 residues. The chain's CDR3 is CASSKLVTYNEQFF. CDR3 bases: TGTGCCAGCAGCAAACTAGTAACCTACAATGAGCAGTTCTTC. Complete variable domain (other parts from reference TRBV7-2 and TRBJ2-1): GAGVSQSPSNKVTEKGKDVELRCDPISGHTALYWYRQSLGQGLEFLIYFQGNSAPDKSGLPSDRFSAERTGGSVSTLTIQRTQQEDSAVYLCASSKLVTYNEQFFGPGTRLTVL.

This clonotype was found a few times. The rearrangement joins TRBV25-1 to TRBJ2-1; TRBD1 agrees at 12 bases. This CDR3 has 15 residues. V dropped 1 base and J dropped 6; count of bases not matched to a gene: 1. Germline V gives CDR1 MGHDK, CDR2 SYGVNS. The CDR3 protein is CASSEWGQGANEQFF. In DNA form, the CDR3 reads TGTGCCAGCAGTGAATGGGGACAGGGGGCCAATGAGCAGTTCTTC.

The sample holds a few counts of this clonotype. The chain is built from TRBV13 and TRBJ1-1; the match to TRBD1 covers 9 bases. This CDR3 is built from 15 residues. With 3 bases clipped from V and 3 bases from J, the junction kept 5 bases outside the gene matches. Per the germline V gene, CDR1 is PRHDT and CDR2 is FYEKMQ (reference sequence). The CDR3 protein is CASSLDRGWYTEAFF. The CDR3, as DNA: TGTGCCAGCAGCTTGGACAGGGGATGGTACACTGAAGCTTTCTTT.

This clonotype was detected many times. CDR3 DNA sequence: TGTGCCAGCAGCCAAGGACTAGCGGGAGGCCTGATCTACGAGCAGTACTTC. This gives the protein CASSQGLAGGLIYEQYF. The gene calls are TRBV4-2 and TRBJ2-7, with TRBD2 identical over 13 bases. Germline-derived CDR1 and CDR2 are LGHNA and YNFKEQ. V dropped 1 base and J dropped 3; count of bases not matched to a gene: 6. The length of the CDR3 is 17 residues.

The chain uses TRBV19 and TRBJ2-2; 7 nucleotides match TRBD2. The CDR3 has 13 residues. V dropped 10 bases and J dropped 8; count of bases not matched to a gene: 10. Germline CDR1 and CDR2: LNHDA and SQIVND (reference sequence). CDR3 coding DNA: TGTGCCACCCCGGGACTATTAACGGGGGAGCTGTTTTTT. It is translated as CATPGLLTGELFF.

Many counts were recorded for this clonotype. This chain joins TRBV29-1 and TRBJ1-3, with 9 bases fitting TRBD1. V lost 5 bases and J lost 4; bases outside the gene matches: 6. The CDR3 loop spans 14 amino acids. Germline CDR1 SQVTM, CDR2 ANQGSEA. The CDR3 region is CSVLGQGSGNTIYF. The CDR3 DNA reads as TGCAGCGTTCTGGGACAGGGTTCAGGAAACACCATATATTTT.

This clonotype was counted a few times. The chain couples TRBV27 to TRBJ1-5; maybe TRBD1 (5 bases). The CDR3 spans 14 residues. Trimming removed 2 bases at V and 4 bases at J, with 9 bases between. Germline-derived CDR1 and CDR2 are MNHEY and SMNVEV (reference sequence). The CDR3 DNA follows: TGTGCCAGCAGTTTAGTGGGGCCTAATCAGCCCCAGCATTTT. It encodes CASSLVGPNQPQHF.

This clonotype was seen at least ten times. The chain uses TRBV6-5 and TRBJ2-7; a possible D gene is TRBD2 (6 bases). The CDR3 consists of 14 residues. Trimming pared 2 bases from V and 3 bases from J, leaving 11 bases between. Germline V CDR1 and CDR2: MNHEY, SVGAGI. CDR3 coding DNA: TGTGCCAGCAGTTACGGTCCGGGGGACTACGAGCAGTACTTC. As protein: CASSYGPGDYEQYF.

In regard to this clonotype: This may stem from a read error, because a much larger clone lies one nucleotide away. J is TRBJ1-1 and V is TRBV4-1; no reliable D call. The V gene's germline CDR1 is MGHRA and CDR2 YSYEKL. The ends were cut back, 4 bases at V and 0 bases at J, with 12 bases in the middle. This CDR3 region has 15 residues. The chain's CDR3 is CASSRGEGMNTEAFF. The CDR3, as DNA: TGCGCCAGCAGCCGAGGCGAGGGAATGAACACTGAAGCTTTCTTT.

Note on this clonotype: One base away lies a much larger clone, so this may be a sequencing read error. The chain links TRBV30 to TRBJ1-3, with 7 bases that match TRBD1. Germline loops: CDR1 GTSNPN, CDR2 SVGIG (reference sequence). The CDR3 loop spans 16 amino acids. As DNA, the CDR3 is TGTGCCAGGAGTGTACTGGCAGGGGGCTCTGGAAACACCATATATTTT. Protein product: CARSVLAGGSGNTIYF.